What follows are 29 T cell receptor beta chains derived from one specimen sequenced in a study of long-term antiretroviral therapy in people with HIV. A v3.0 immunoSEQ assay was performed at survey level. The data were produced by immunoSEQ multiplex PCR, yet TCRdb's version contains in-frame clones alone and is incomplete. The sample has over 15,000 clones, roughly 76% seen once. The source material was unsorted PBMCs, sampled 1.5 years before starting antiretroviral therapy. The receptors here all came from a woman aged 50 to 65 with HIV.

CDR3 amino acids: CSVVYSRNEQFF. CDR3 bases: TGCAGCGTTGTTTATAGTCGGAATGAGCAGTTCTTC. The gene calls are TRBV29-1 and TRBJ2-1; D remains ambiguous. In germline, CDR1 is SQVTM, CDR2 ANQGSEA. The CDR3 has 12 amino acids. Trimming removed 4 bases at V and 7 bases at J, with 11 bases between.

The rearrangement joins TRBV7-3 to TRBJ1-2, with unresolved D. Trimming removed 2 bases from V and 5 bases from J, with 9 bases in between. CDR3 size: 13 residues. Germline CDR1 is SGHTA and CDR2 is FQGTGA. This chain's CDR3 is CASSLDRRYGYTF. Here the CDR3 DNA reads TGTGCCAGCAGCTTAGATCGACGATATGGCTACACCTTC.

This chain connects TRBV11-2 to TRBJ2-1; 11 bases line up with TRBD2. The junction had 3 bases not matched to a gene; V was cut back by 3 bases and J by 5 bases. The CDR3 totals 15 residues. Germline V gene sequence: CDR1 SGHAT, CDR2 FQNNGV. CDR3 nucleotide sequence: TGTGCCAGCAGCTTTACGACTAGCGGGAACAATGAGCAGTTCTTC. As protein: CASSFTTSGNNEQFF.

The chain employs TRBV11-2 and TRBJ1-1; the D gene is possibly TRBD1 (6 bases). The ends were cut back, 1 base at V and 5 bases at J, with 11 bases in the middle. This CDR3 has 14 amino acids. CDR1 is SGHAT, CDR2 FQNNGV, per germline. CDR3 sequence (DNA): TGTGCCAGCAGCTTAGGGGGGCTCGGGACTGAAGCTTTCTTT. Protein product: CASSLGGLGTEAFF.

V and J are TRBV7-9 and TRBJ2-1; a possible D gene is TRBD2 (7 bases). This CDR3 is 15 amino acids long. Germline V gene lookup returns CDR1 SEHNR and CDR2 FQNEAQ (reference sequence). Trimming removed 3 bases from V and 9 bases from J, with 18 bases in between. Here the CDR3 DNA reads TGTGCCAGCAGCTTTCCCGCAGGGGAGGGGAGTGAGCAGTTCTTC. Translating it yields CASSFPAGEGSEQFF.

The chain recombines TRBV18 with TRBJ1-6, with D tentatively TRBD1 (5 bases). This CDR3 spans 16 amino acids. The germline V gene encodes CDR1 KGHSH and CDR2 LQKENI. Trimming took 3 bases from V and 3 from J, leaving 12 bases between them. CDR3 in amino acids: CASSPLQDLYNSPLHF. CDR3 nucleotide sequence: TGTGCCAGCTCACCTTTACAGGACCTCTATAATTCACCCCTCCACTTT.

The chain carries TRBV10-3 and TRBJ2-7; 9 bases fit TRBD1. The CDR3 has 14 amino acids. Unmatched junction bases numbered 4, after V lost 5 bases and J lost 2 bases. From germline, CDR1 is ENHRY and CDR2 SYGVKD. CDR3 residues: CAISQQGAPYEQYF. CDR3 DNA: TGTGCCATCAGTCAACAGGGGGCTCCCTACGAGCAGTACTTC.

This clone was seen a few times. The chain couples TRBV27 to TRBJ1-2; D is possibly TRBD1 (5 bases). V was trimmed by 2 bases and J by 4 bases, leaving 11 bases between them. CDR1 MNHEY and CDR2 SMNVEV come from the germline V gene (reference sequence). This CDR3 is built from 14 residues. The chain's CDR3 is CASSLQGRGYGYTF. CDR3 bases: TGTGCCAGCAGTTTACAGGGTCGGGGCTATGGCTACACCTTC.

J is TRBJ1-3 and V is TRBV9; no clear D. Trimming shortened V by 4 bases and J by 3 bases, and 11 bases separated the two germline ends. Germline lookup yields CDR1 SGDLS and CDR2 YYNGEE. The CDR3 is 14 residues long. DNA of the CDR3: TGTGCCAGCAGCAATAGGGTAAATGGAAACACCATATATTTT. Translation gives CASSNRVNGNTIYF.

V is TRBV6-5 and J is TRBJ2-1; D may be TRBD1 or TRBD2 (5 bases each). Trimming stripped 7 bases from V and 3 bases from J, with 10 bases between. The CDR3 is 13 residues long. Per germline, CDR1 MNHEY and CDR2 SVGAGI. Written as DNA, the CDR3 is TGTGCCAGCATGAGGGGTATCTACAATGAGCAGTTCTTC. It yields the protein CASMRGIYNEQFF.

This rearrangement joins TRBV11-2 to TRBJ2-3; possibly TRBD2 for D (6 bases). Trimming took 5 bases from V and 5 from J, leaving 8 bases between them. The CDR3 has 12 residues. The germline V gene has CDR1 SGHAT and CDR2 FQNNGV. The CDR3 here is CASSPGGDTQYF. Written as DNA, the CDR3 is TGTGCCAGCAGCCCCGGGGGAGATACGCAGTATTTT. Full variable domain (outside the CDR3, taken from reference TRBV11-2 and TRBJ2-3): EAGVAQSPRYKIIEKRQSVAFWCNPISGHATLYWYQQILGQGPKLLIQFQNNGVVDDSQLPKDRFSAERLKGVDSTLKIQPAKLEDSAVYLCASSPGGDTQYFGPGTRLTVL.

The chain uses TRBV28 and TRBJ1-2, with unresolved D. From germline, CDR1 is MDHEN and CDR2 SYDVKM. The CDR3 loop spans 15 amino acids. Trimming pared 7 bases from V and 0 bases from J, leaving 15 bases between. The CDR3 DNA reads TGTGCCAGCATCCCCAGTGTACGGACTAACTATGGCTACACCTTC. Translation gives CASIPSVRTNYGYTF.

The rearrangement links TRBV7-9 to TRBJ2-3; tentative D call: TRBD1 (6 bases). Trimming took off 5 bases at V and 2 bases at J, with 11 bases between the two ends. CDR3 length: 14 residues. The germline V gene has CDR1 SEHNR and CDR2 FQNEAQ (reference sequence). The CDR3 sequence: CASSRRDITDTQYF. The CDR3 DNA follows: TGTGCCAGCAGCCGCCGGGACATCACAGATACGCAGTATTTT.

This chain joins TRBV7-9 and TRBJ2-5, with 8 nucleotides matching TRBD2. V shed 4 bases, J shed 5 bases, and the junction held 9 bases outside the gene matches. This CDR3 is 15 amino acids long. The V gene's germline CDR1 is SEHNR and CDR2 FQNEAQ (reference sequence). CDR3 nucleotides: TGTGCCAGCAGCTACGGACTAGCCCCCGCGGAGACCCAGTACTTC. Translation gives CASSYGLAPAETQYF.

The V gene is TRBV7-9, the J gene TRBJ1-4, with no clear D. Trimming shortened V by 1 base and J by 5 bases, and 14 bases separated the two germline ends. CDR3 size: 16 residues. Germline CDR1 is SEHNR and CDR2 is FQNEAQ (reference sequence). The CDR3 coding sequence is TGTGCCAGCAGCTTAGGGGTGGGCAGCCCGAATGAAAAACTGTTTTTT. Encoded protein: CASSLGVGSPNEKLFF.

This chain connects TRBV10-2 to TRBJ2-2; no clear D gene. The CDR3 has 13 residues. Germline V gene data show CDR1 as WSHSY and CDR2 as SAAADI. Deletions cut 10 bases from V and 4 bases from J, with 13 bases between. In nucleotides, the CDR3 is TGCGCCACACGGGCCTCGCCCACCGGGGAGCTGTTTTTT. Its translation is CATRASPTGELFF.

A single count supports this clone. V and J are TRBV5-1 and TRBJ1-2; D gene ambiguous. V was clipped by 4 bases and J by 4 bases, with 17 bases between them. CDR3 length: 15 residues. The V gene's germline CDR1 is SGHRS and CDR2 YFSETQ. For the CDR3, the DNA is TGCGCCAGCAGCCCCGAAGGTGAGGGATCCTATGGCTACACCTTC. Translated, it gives CASSPEGEGSYGYTF. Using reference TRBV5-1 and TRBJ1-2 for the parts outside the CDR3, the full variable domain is KAGVTQTPRYLIKTRGQQVTLSCSPISGHRSVSWYQQTPGQGLQFLFEYFSETQRNKGNFPGRFSGRQFSNSRSEMNVSTLELGDSALYLCASSPEGEGSYGYTFGSGTRLTVV.

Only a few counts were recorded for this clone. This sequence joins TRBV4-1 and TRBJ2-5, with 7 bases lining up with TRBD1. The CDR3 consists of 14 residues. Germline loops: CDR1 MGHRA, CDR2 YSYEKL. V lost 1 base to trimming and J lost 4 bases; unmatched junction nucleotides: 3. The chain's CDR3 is CASSQGDSRETQYF. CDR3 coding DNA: TGCGCCAGCAGCCAAGGGGACAGCAGAGAGACCCAGTACTTC.

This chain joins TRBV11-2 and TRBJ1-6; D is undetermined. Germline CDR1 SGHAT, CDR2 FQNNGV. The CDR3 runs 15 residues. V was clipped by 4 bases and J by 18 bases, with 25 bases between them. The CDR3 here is CASSSGSWVGYGPHF. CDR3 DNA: TGTGCCAGCAGCTCAGGTTCGTGGGTGGGCTACGGCCCCCACTTT.

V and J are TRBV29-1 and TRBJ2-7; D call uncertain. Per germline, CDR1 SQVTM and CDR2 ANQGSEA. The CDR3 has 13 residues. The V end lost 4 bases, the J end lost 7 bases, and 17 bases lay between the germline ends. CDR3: CSVATGFLPEQYF. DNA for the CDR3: TGCAGCGTTGCGACTGGGTTTCTTCCAGAGCAGTACTTC.

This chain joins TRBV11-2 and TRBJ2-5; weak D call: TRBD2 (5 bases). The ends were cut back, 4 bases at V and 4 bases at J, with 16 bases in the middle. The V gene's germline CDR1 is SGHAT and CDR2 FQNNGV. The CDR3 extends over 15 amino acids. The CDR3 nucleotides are TGTGCCAGCAGCTCGAGAGGGCCCCTTGGAGAGACCCAGTACTTC. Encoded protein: CASSSRGPLGETQYF.

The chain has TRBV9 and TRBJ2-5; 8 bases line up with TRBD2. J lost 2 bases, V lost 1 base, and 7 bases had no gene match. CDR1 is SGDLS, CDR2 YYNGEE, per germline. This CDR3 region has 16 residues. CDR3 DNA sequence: TGTGCCAGCAGCGTACTCAGCGGGGGATCGCAAGAGACCCAGTACTTC. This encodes CASSVLSGGSQETQYF.

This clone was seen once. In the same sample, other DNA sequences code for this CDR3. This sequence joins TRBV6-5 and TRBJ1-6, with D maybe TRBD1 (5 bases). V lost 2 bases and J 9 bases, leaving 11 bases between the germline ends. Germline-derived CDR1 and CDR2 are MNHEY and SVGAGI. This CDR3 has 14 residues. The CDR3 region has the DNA TGTGCCAGCAGTTACAGGGGCGGGAGTTCACCCCTCCACTTT. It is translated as CASSYRGGSSPLHF.

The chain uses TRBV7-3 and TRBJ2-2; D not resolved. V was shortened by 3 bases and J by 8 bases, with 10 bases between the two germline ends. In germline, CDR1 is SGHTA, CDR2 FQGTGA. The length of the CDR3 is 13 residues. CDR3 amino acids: CASSLVVSGELFF. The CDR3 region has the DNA TGTGCCAGCAGCTTGGTGGTTTCGGGGGAGCTGTTTTTT.

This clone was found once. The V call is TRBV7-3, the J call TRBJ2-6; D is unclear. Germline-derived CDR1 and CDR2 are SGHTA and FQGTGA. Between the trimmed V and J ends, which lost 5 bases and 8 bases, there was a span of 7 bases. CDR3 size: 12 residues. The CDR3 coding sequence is TGTGCCAGCAGCGGGCGGACCAACGTCCTGACTTTC. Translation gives CASSGRTNVLTF.

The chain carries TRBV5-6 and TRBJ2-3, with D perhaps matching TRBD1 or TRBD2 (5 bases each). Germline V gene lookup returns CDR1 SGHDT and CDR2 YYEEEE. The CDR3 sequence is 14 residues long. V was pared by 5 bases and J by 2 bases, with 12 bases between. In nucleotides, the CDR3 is TGTGCCAGCAGGTTTGGGACGGACACAGATACGCAGTATTTT. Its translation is CASRFGTDTDTQYF.

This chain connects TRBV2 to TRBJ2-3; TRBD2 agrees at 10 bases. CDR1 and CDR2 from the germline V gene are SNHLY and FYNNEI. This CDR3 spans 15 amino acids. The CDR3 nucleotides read TGTGCGATTGAGGTGTTGGCTAGCGGGGGAGATACGCAGTATTTT. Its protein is CAIEVLASGGDTQYF.

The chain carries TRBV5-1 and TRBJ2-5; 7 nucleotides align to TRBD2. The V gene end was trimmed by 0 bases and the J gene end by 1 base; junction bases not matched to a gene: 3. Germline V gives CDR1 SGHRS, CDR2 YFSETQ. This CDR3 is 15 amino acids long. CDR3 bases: TGCGCCAGCAGCTTGGCCCCGGGGGGCCAAGAGACCCAGTACTTC. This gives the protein CASSLAPGGQETQYF.

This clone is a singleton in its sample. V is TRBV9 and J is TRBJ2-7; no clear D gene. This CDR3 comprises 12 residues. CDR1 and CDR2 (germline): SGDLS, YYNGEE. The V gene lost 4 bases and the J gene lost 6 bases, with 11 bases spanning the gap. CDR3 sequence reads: CASSPRPGEQYF. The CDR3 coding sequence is TGTGCCAGCAGCCCCCGCCCGGGCGAGCAGTACTTC.